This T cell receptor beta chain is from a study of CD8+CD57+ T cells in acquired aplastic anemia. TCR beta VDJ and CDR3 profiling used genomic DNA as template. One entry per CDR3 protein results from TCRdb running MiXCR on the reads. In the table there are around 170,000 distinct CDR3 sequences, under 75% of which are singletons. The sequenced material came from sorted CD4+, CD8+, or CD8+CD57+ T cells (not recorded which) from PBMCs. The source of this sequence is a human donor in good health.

CDR3 sequence (DNA): TGTGCCAGCAGCGTGGGACAGTCTACGCAGTATTTT. It translates to CASSVGQSTQYF. The chain uses TRBV7-2 and TRBJ2-3; the match to TRBD1 covers 7 bases. The CDR3 contains 12 residues. In germline, CDR1 is SGHTA, CDR2 FQGNSA. V shed 5 bases, J shed 8 bases, and the junction held 4 bases outside the gene matches.